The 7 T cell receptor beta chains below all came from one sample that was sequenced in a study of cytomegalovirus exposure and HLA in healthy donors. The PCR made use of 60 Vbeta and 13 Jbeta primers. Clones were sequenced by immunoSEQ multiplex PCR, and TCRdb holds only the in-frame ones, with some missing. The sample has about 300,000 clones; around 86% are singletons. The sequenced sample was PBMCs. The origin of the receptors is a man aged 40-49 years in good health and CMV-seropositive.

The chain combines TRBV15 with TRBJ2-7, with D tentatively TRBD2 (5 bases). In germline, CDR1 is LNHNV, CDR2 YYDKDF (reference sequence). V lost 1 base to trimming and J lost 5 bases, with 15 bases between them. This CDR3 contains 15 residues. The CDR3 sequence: CATSRGTDPHHEQYF. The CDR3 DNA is TGTGCCACCAGCAGAGGGACTGATCCTCATCACGAGCAGTACTTC.

CDR3 protein: CASSYGLAYTGELFF. The CDR3 nucleotides are TGTGCCAGCAGTTACGGACTAGCTTACACCGGGGAGCTGTTTTTT. The chain combines TRBV27 with TRBJ2-2; 8 bases line up with TRBD2. V shed 4 bases and J 3 bases; nucleotides not matched to a gene: 4. The V gene's germline CDR1 is MNHEY and CDR2 SMNVEV (reference sequence). The CDR3 loop spans 15 amino acids.

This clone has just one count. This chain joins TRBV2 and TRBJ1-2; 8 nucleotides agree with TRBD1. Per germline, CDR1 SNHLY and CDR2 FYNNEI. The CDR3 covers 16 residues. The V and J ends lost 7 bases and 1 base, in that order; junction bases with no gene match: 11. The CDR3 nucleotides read TGTGCCAGCACAGGGAACCAGGGGGCGGGTAACTATGGCTACACCTTC. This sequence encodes CASTGNQGAGNYGYTF.

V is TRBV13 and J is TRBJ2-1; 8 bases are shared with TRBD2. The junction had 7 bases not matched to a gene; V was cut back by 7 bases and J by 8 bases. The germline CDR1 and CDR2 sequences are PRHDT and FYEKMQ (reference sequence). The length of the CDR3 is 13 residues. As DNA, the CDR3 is TGTGCCAGCATGCGGGAGGCCGTCGATGAGCAGTTCTTC. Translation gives CASMREAVDEQFF.

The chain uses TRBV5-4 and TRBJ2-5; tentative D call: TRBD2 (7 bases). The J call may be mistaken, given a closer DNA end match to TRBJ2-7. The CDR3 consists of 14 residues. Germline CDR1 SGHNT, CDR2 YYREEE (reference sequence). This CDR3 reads CASMEEGGRYEQYF. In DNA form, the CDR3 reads TGTGCCAGTATGGAGGAGGGGGGGAGGTACGAGCAGTACTTC.

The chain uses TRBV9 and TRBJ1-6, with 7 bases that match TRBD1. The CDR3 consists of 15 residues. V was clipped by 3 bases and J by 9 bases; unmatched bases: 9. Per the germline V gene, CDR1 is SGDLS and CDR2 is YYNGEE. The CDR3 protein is CASSARDSRLSPLHF. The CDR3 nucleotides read TGTGCCAGCAGCGCTCGGGACAGCCGGCTTTCACCCCTCCACTTT.

This CDR3 is CASSDGTDYSNQPQHF. In DNA form, the CDR3 reads TGTGCCAGCAGTGATGGGACAGATTATAGCAATCAGCCCCAGCATTTT. The chain is built from TRBV2 and TRBJ1-5, with 7 bases that match TRBD1. Germline V gene sequence: CDR1 SNHLY, CDR2 FYNNEI. The V and J ends lost 3 bases and 0 bases, in that order; junction bases with no gene match: 5. This CDR3 is 16 amino acids long.